This T cell receptor beta chain was profiled in a study of metastatic and nonmetastatic thyroid tumors. Study-level background: The comparison covered peripheral blood and tumor or nodule tissue in malignant and benign thyroid patients. Findings of the study overall: In both blood and tumor samples, TCR beta diversity was reported significantly higher for malignant than benign nodules.

The table lists this clone with many counts. The antigen is not known. There were no patients who had received any treatment before thyroid surgery. This CDR3 has 12 residues. CDR1 and CDR2 from the germline V gene are SQVTM and ANQGSEA. The V end lost 1 base, the J end lost 6 bases, and 7 bases lay between the germline ends. In the original analysis: The study built a papillary thyroid cancer distant-metastasis classifier from CDR3 differences across clinicopathological groups. Via MiXCR, TCRdb re-called the PCR reads. TCRdb, rather than the study authors, made the V and J calls. The repertoire holds tens of thousands of clones, roughly 15% seen once, with 2.5% to 3.5% in the top ten.

Sequencing input: blood. The source of this sequence is a female donor with papillary thyroid cancer or a benign thyroid nodule (not recorded which). Some clones in this sample may be carry-over from other donors' samples. The V and J genes are TRBV29-1 and TRBJ2-1, with no clear D. The CDR3 region is CSVEVVINEQFF. CDR3 in DNA: TGCAGCGTTGAAGTAGTGATCAATGAGCAGTTCTTC.